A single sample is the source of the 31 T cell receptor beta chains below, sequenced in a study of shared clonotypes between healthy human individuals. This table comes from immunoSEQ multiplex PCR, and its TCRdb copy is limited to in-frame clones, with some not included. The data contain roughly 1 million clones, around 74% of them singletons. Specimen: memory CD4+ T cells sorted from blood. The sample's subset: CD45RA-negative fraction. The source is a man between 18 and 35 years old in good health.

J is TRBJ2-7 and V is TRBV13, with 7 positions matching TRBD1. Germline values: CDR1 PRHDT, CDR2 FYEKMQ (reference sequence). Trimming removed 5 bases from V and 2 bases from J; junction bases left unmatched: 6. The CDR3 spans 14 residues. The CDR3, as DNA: TGTGCCAGCAGCCCTCCCGACAGGGCCTACGAGCAGTACTTC. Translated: CASSPPDRAYEQYF.

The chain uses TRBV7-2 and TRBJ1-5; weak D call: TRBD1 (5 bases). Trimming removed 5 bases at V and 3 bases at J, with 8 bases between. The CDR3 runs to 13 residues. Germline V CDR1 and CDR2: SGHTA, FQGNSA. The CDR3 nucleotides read TGTGCCAGCAGCCTGGGGGTCAATCAGCCCCAGCATTTT. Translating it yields CASSLGVNQPQHF. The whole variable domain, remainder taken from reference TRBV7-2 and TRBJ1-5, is GAGVSQSPSNKVTEKGKDVELRCDPISGHTALYWYRQSLGQGLEFLIYFQGNSAPDKSGLPSDRFSAERTGGSVSTLTIQRTQQEDSAVYLCASSLGVNQPQHFGDGTRLSIL.

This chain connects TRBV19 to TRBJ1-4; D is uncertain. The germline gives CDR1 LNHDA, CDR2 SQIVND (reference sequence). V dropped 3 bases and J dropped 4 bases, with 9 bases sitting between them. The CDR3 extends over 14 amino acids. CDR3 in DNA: TGTGCCAGTAGTATTGGCAGCCTTAATGAAAAACTGTTTTTT. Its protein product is CASSIGSLNEKLFF.

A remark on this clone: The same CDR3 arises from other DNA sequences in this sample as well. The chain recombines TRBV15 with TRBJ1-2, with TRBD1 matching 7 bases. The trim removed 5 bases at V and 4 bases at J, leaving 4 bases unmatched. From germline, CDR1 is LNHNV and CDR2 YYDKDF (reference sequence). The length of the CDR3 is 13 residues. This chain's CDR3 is CATSRTGIYGYTF. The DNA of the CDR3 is TGTGCCACCAGCCGGACAGGTATCTATGGCTACACCTTC.

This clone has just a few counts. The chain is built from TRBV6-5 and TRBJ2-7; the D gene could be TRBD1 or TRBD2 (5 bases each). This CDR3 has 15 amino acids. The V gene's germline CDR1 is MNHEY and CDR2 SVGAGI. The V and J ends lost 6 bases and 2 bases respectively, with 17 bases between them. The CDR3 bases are TGTGCCAGCAGCCCTACCGGGACCGCACCCTACGAGCAGTACTTC. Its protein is CASSPTGTAPYEQYF.

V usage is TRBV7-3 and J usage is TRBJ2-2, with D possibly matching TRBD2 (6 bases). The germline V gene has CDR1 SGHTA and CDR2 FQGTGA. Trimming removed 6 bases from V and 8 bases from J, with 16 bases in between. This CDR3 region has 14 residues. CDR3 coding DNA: TGTGCCAGCAGAGCCGGACTACCAGGAGGGGAGCTGTTTTTT. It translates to CASRAGLPGGELFF. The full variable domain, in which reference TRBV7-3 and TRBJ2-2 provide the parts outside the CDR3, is GAGVSQTPSNKVTEKGKYVELRCDPISGHTALYWYRQSLGQGPEFLIYFQGTGAADDSGLPNDRFFAVRPEGSVSTLKIQRTERGDSAVYLCASRAGLPGGELFFGEGSRLTVL.

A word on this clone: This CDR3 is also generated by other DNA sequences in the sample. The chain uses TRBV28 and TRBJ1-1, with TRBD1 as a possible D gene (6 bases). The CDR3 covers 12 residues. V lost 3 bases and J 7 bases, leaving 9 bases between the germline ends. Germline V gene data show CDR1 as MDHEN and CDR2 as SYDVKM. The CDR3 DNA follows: TGTGCCAGCAGTTTGGGGGGGCTTGAAGCTTTCTTT. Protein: CASSLGGLEAFF.

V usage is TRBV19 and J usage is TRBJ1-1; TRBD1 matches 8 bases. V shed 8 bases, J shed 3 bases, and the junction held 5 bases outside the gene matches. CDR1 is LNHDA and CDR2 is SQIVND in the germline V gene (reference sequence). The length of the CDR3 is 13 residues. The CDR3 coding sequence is TGTGCCAGTTGGGACAGGCCGTACACTGAAGCTTTCTTT. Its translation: CASWDRPYTEAFF. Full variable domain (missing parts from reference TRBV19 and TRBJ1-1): DGGITQSPKYLFRKEGQNVTLSCEQNLNHDAMYWYRQDPGQGLRLIYYSQIVNDFQKGDIAEGYSVSREKKESFPLTVTSAQKNPTAFYLCASWDRPYTEAFFGQGTRLTVV.

In nucleotides, the CDR3 is TGTGCCAGCAGCGCCCCTTATGGGGGGCTAATGGAGACCCAGTACTTC. It is translated as CASSAPYGGLMETQYF. V gene TRBV11-3 combines with J gene TRBJ2-5, with D perhaps matching TRBD1 or TRBD2 (6 bases each). The germline V gene encodes CDR1 SGHNT and CDR2 YENEEA. CDR3 length equals 16 residues. With 5 bases removed from V and 5 bases from J, the gap between germline ends came to 21 bases.

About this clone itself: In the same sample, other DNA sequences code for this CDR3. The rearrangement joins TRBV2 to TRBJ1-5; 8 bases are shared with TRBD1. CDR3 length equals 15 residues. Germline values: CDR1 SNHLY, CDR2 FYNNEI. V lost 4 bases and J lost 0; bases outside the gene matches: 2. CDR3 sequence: CASSAQGASNQPQHF. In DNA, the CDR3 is TGTGCCAGCAGTGCCCAGGGGGCTAGCAATCAGCCCCAGCATTTT.

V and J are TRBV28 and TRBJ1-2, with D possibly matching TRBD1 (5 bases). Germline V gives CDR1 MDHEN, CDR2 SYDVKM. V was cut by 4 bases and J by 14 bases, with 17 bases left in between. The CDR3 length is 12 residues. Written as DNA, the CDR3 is TGTGCCAGCAGTTCCTTTACAGGTATCGGAACCTTC. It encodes CASSSFTGIGTF.

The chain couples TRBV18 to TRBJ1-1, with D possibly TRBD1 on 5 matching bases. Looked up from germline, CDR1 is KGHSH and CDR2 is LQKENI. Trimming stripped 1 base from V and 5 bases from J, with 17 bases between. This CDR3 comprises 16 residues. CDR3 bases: TGTGCCAGCTCACCACTAGGGCTGGGGGGAGAGACTGAAGCTTTCTTT. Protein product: CASSPLGLGGETEAFF.

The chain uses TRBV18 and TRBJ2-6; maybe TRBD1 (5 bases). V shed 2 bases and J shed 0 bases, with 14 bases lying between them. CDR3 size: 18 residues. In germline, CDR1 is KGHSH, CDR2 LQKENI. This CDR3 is CASSPRQGASSGANVLTF. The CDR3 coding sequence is TGTGCCAGCTCACCAAGGCAGGGTGCCTCCTCTGGGGCCAACGTCCTGACTTTC.

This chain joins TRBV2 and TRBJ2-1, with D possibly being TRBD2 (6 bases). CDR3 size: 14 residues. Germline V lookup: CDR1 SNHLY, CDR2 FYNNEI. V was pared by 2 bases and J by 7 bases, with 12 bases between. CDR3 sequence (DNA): TGTGCCAGCAGTGAACGGGCGGGGACTAATGAGCAGTTCTTC. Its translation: CASSERAGTNEQFF.

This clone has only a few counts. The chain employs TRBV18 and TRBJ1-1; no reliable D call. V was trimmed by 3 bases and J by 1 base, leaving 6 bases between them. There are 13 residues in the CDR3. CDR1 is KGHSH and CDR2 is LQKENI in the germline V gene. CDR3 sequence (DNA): TGTGCCAGCTCACCGGACGAGAACACTGAAGCTTTCTTT. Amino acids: CASSPDENTEAFF.

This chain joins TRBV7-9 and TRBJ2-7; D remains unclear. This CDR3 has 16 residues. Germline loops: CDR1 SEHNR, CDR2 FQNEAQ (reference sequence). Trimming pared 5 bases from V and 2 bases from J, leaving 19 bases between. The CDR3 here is CASSPSFTGLTYEQYF. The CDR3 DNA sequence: TGTGCCAGCAGCCCAAGCTTTACGGGCCTTACCTACGAGCAGTACTTC. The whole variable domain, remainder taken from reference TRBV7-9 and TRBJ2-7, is DTGVSQNPRHKITKRGQNVTFRCDPISEHNRLYWYRQTLGQGPEFLTYFQNEAQLEKSRLLSDRFSAERPKGSFSTLEIQRTEQGDSAMYLCASSPSFTGLTYEQYFGPGTRLTVT.

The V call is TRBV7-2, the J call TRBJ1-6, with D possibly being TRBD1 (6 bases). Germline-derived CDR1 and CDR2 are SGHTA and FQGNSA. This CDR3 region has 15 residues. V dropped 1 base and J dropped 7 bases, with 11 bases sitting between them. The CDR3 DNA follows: TGTGCCAGCAGCTTAGTACAGGGTCCCAATTCACCCCTCCACTTT. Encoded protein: CASSLVQGPNSPLHF.

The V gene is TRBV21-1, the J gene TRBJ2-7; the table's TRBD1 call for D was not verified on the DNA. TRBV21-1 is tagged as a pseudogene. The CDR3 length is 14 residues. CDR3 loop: CASSNPGQAYEQYF. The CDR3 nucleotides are TGTGCCAGCAGCAATCCGGGACAGGCCTACGAGCAGTACTTC.

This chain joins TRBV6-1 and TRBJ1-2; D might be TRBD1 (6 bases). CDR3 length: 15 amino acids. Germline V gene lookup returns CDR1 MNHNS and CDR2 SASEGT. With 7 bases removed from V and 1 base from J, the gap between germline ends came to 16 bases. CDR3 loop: CASNTGANLNYGYTF. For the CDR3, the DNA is TGTGCCAGCAATACGGGGGCCAACCTTAACTATGGCTACACCTTC.

CDR3 sequence reads: CATSRDTGRTGGYNEQFF. The CDR3 nucleotides are TGTGCCACCAGCAGAGATACCGGGAGGACAGGGGGGTACAATGAGCAGTTCTTC. The chain combines TRBV15 with TRBJ2-1; 10 nucleotides match TRBD1. There are 18 residues in the CDR3. The germline V gene encodes CDR1 LNHNV and CDR2 YYDKDF (reference sequence). V was clipped by 0 bases and J by 4 bases; unmatched bases: 9.

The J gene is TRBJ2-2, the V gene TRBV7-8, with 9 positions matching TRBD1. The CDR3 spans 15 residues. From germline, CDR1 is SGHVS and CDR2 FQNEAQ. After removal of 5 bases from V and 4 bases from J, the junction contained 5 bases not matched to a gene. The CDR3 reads CASSPGQGGTGELFF. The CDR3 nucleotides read TGTGCCAGCAGCCCGGGACAGGGTGGCACCGGGGAGCTGTTTTTT.

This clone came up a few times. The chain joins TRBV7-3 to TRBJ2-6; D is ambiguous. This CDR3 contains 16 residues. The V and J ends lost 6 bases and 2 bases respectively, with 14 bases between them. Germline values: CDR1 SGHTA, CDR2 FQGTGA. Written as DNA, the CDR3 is TGTGCCAGCAGTCGAGCTCCAGAAGCTGGGGCCAACGTCCTGACTTTC. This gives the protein CASSRAPEAGANVLTF.

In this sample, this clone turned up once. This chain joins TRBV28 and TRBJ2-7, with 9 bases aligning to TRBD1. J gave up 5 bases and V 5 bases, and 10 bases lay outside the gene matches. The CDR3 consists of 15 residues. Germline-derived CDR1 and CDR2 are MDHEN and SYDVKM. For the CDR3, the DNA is TGTGCCAGCAGTCCGGGGACAGGGTTTGGACACGAGCAGTACTTC. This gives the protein CASSPGTGFGHEQYF. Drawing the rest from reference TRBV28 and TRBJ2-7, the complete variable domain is DVKVTQSSRYLVKRTGEKVFLECVQDMDHENMFWYRQDPGLGLRLIYFSYDVKMKEKGDIPEGYSVSREKKERFSLILESASTNQTSMYLCASSPGTGFGHEQYFGPGTRLTVT.

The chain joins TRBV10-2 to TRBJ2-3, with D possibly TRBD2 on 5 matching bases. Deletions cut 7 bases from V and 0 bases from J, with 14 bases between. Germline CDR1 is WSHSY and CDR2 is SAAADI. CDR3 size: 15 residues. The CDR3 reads CASTSQAASTDTQYF. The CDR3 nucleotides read TGCGCCAGCACGAGCCAAGCGGCTAGCACAGATACGCAGTATTTT.

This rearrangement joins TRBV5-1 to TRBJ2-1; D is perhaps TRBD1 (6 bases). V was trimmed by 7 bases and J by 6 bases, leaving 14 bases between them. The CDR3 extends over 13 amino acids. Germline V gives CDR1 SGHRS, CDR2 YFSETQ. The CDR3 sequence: CASSPDSGNEQFF. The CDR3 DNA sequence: TGCGCCAGCTCCCCGGACAGCGGCAATGAGCAGTTCTTC. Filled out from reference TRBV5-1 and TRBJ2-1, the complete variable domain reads KAGVTQTPRYLIKTRGQQVTLSCSPISGHRSVSWYQQTPGQGLQFLFEYFSETQRNKGNFPGRFSGRQFSNSRSEMNVSTLELGDSALYLCASSPDSGNEQFFGPGTRLTVL.

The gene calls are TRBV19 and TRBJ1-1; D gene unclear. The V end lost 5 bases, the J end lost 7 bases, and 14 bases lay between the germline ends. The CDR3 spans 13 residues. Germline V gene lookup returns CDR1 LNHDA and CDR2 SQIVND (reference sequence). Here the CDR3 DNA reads TGTGCCAGTAGTGCGCCTTGGGGTAGTGAAGCTTTCTTT. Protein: CASSAPWGSEAFF.

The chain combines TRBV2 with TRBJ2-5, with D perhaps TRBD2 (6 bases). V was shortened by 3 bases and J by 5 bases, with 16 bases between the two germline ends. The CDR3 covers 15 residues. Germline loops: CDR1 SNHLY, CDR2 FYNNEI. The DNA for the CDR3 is TGTGCCAGCAGTGAGTTTGGGACGGCGGGGGAGACCCAGTACTTC. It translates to CASSEFGTAGETQYF.

For the CDR3, the DNA is TGCGCCAGCAGCCAAGAAGGGTCGAGCTATGGCTACACCTTC. Translation gives CASSQEGSSYGYTF. The chain is built from TRBV4-1 and TRBJ1-2; D is uncertain. The CDR3 totals 14 residues. CDR1 and CDR2 from the germline V gene are MGHRA and YSYEKL. The V end was cut by 0 bases, the J end by 4 bases, with 9 bases between.

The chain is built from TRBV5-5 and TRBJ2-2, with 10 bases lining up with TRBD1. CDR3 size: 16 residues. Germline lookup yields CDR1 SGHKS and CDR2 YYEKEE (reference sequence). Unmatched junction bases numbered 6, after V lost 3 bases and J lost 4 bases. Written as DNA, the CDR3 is TGTGCCAGCAGCTCTTGGGACAGGGGAGTCACCGGGGAGCTGTTTTTT. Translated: CASSSWDRGVTGELFF.

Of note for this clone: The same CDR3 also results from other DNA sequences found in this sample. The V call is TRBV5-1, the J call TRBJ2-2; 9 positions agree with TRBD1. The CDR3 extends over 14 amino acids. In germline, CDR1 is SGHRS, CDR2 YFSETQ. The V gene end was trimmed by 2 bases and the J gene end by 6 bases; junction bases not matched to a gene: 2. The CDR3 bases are TGCGCCAGCAGCTTCAGGACAGGGGCCGGGGAGCTGTTTTTT. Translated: CASSFRTGAGELFF.

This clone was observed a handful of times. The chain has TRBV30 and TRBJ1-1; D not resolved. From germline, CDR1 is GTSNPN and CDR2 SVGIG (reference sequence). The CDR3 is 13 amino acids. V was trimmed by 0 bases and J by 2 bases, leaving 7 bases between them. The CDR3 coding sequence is TGTGCCTGGAGTGTAGCCTTTAACACTGAAGCTTTCTTT. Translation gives CAWSVAFNTEAFF.